The entry that follows covers one T cell receptor beta chain sequence. Trimming removed 4 bases from V and 3 bases from J; junction bases left unmatched: 4. CDR1 is WSHSY and CDR2 is SAAADI in the germline V gene. This CDR3 is 15 amino acids long. The study drew participants aged about 18 to 95 years from fewer than 30 US areas. This sample stems from a study of blood T cell repertoires in COVID-19. Per the study methods: Estimation of nucleated cell counts relied on the amplification of reference gene primers. Using immunoSEQ multiplex PCR, the repertoire was profiled, and TCRdb retains in-frame clones only, with some absent. V, J and clone size are those of that table, while D and trimming were read from the DNA. The table records some 420,000 clones, 80% to 90% of them present only once.

Sequencing was performed on PBMCs or T cells enriched from blood (not recorded which). The TCR was taken from a man younger than 45 who had recovered from COVID-19. The chain couples TRBV10-2 to TRBJ2-1, with 9 bases lining up with TRBD2. Written as DNA, the CDR3 is TGCGCCAGCAGTGTCGCTAGCGGGATCTACAATGAGCAGTTCTTC. As protein: CASSVASGIYNEQFF.